This T cell receptor (beta chain) originates from a study of blood T cell repertoires in COVID-19. Study as a whole: The origin of the acute and convalescent COVID-19 samples was the United States, Italy and Spain. T cells, B-cell-depleted T cells, or PBMCs supplied cDNA or gDNA.

CDR3 size: 13 residues. Trimming shortened V by 0 bases and J by 12 bases, and 14 bases separated the two germline ends. CDR1 is ENHRY and CDR2 is SYGVKD in the germline V gene. Study processing details: Amplification from reference gene primers served as the basis for estimated nucleated cell counts. Libraries were prepared by immunoSEQ multiplex PCR; TCRdb keeps only in-frame clonotypes and omits some of them. The V and J calls and the clone size are those of that table, but D and trimming were determined from the DNA. Of about 21,000 clones detected, just over 90% appear once; the ten largest clones hold over 4%. In its sample, this clone was seen a few times.

The chain combines TRBV10-3 with TRBJ1-1; the D gene is possibly TRBD1 (5 bases). The sample comprised peripheral blood. The sequence came from a woman in her 50s with active COVID-19. The CDR3 spells CAISESGAGLTFF. CDR3 coding DNA: TGTGCCATCAGTGAGTCAGGGGCAGGGTTGACTTTCTTT.